What follows is one T cell receptor (beta chain) and its context. The antigen is undetermined. Distinct nucleotide sequences in the sample also encode this CDR3. The record originates from a study of shared clonotypes between healthy human individuals. Produced via immunoSEQ multiplex PCR; TCRdb's table is partial and in-frame only. This table has roughly 2 million clones, around 95% appearing once. Study results and caveats: Investigators expected sequencing depth to affect clonotype sharing among donors.

The origin of this receptor is a man between 18 and 35 years old in good health. Sequenced: naive CD4+ T cells sorted from blood. As to subset: CD45RA+ positively selected.

CDR3 residues: CASSLRQGNEAFF. The CDR3 coding sequence is TGTGCCAGCAGCCTACGACAGGGAAATGAAGCTTTCTTT. The chain uses TRBV7-2 and TRBJ1-1; 7 nucleotides match TRBD1. The CDR3 sequence is 13 residues long. The V and J ends lost 5 bases and 7 bases, in that order; junction bases with no gene match: 7. Germline values: CDR1 SGHTA, CDR2 FQGNSA.